This T cell receptor (beta chain) was profiled in a study of OX40 agonist ivuxolimab in advanced cancers. Study conclusions and caveats: Doses of 0.1 to 3.0 mg/kg were accompanied by clonal expansion of CD4+ and CD8+ blood T cells by week 6.

Comments on this clone: Its cognate antigen is unknown.

This CDR3 is built from 12 residues. Germline CDR1 reads MNHEY; CDR2 reads SVGAGI. J lost 6 bases, V lost 8 bases, and 1 base had no gene match. With baseline, cycle 4 day 1, and cycle 7 day 1 as timepoints, blood was sampled. Using immunoSEQ multiplex PCR, the repertoire was profiled, and TCRdb retains in-frame clones only, with some absent. The sample yields 70,000 to 85,000 clones, 90% to 95% seen once. The input for sequencing was CD4+ or CD8+ T cells sorted from blood, taken in a trial of the OX40 agonist ivuxolimab. The receptor was isolated from an adult with an advanced solid tumor such as melanoma, head and neck, liver or kidney cancer. The J gene is TRBJ1-4, the V gene TRBV6-5; 9 nucleotides match TRBD1. CDR3: CASGDRDEKLFF. Here the CDR3 DNA reads TGTGCCAGCGGGGACAGGGATGAAAAACTGTTTTTT.